This T cell receptor (beta chain) was captured by sequencing in a study of T cells after yellow fever vaccination. On the study more broadly: Researchers used SMART-Seq v4 Ultra Low Input to prepare fractions that had low cell numbers. Regarding the study as a whole: From the bulk population, abundant clonotypes could contaminate and appear within FACS-sorted repertoires. The study re-detected most primary-vaccination clones after the booster (approximately 97% CD4, around 89% CD8).

This clonotype was detected a few times. Its target is unknown. TCRdb fed the 5' RACE reads into MiXCR, producing one record per CDR3 protein. The repertoire has a few hundred thousand distinct CDR3 sequences, about 4% of them found once; the top ten carry just under 25%. The specimen comprised PBMCs, sampled 5 days after the yellow fever booster vaccination. The receptor was derived from a man aged 18-30 years who received the YFV17D yellow fever vaccine.

CDR3 in amino acids: CASSAPTRTANEQFF. CDR3 coding DNA: TGTGCCAGCAGCGCACCCACCCGGACAGCCAATGAGCAGTTCTTC. The chain combines TRBV11-2 with TRBJ2-1; tentative D call: TRBD1 (6 bases). The CDR3 is 15 amino acids. The germline V gene encodes CDR1 SGHAT and CDR2 FQNNGV. The V gene lost 5 bases and the J gene lost 6 bases, with 17 bases spanning the gap.